This is a list of T cell receptor beta chains from one sample in a study of T cell responses to AZD1222 COVID-19 vaccine. The assay was immunoSEQ multiplex PCR, and TCRdb's table has in-frame clones only and misses some. Of some 72,000 clones detected, 90% to 95% appear once; the ten largest clones hold approximately 7%. The sample consisted of peripheral blood, taken on day 0 of MenACWY control vaccination. The receptors originated from an adult in good health. The CDR3 runs from the conserved cysteine through the conserved F or W. The D gene is left open where the match is weak. Size tells how often a clone was seen (once, few, many) or the class of an expanded clone, and some rows leave it out.

clone_size: NA; d_call: NA; j_call: TRBJ2-1; v_call: TRBV6-5; cdr3_aa: CASSYSTANEQFF; cdr3_nt: TGTGCCAGCAGTTACTCGACAGCAAATGAGCAGTTCTTC
clone_size: NA; d_call: TRBD1; j_call: TRBJ1-1; v_call: TRBV7-6; cdr3_aa: CASSLGTGLNTEAFF; cdr3_nt: TGTGCCAGCAGCTTAGGGACAGGGTTGAACACTGAAGCTTTCTTT
clone_size: few; d_call: TRBD1; j_call: TRBJ2-3; v_call: TRBV27; cdr3_aa: CASSHAPGTGSDTQYF; cdr3_nt: TGTGCCAGCAGCCACGCTCCCGGGACAGGGTCAGATACGCAGTATTTT
clone_size: NA; d_call: NA; j_call: TRBJ1-1; v_call: TRBV21-1; cdr3_aa: CASSKSGSTGECAEAFF; cdr3_nt: TGTGCCAGCAGCAAAAGCGGGTCCACAGGGGAATGCGCTGAAGCTTTCTTT
clone_size: NA; d_call: NA; j_call: TRBJ2-1; v_call: TRBV7-3; cdr3_aa: CASSLNRYNEQFF; cdr3_nt: TGTGCCAGCAGCTTAAACAGGTACAATGAGCAGTTCTTC
clone_size: NA; d_call: NA; j_call: TRBJ1-1; v_call: TRBV5-3; cdr3_aa: CARSTDRAEAFF; cdr3_nt: TGTGCCAGAAGCACAGACAGAGCTGAAGCTTTCTTT
clone_size: NA; d_call: TRBD2; j_call: TRBJ2-3; v_call: TRBV14; cdr3_aa: CASRLAGGDTQYF; cdr3_nt: TGTGCCAGCAGACTAGCGGGAGGAGATACGCAGTATTTT
clone_size: NA; d_call: NA; j_call: TRBJ2-6; v_call: TRBV7-9; cdr3_aa: CASSLGLSRSSGANVLTF; cdr3_nt: TGTGCCAGCAGCTTAGGACTATCCAGAAGCTCTGGGGCCAACGTCCTGACTTTC
clone_size: NA; d_call: TRBD1; j_call: TRBJ2-3; v_call: TRBV11-1; cdr3_aa: CASSPGQGGTDTQYF; cdr3_nt: TGTGCCAGCAGCCCGGGACAGGGCGGCACAGATACGCAGTATTTT
clone_size: NA; d_call: NA; j_call: TRBJ2-1; v_call: TRBV3-1/TRBV3-2; cdr3_aa: CASSQDIGQTRQFF; cdr3_nt: TGTGCCAGCAGCCAAGATATAGGACAAACGCGGCAGTTCTTC
clone_size: NA; d_call: TRBD1; j_call: TRBJ1-2; v_call: TRBV27; cdr3_aa: CASKDRGGFGYTF; cdr3_nt: TGTGCCAGCAAAGACAGGGGTGGTTTTGGCTACACCTTC
clone_size: NA; d_call: NA; j_call: TRBJ1-6; v_call: TRBV7-9; cdr3_aa: CASSLHGDNSPLHF; cdr3_nt: TGTGCCAGCAGCTTACATGGGGATAATTCACCCCTCCACTTT
clone_size: NA; d_call: TRBD1; j_call: TRBJ1-1; v_call: TRBV5-6; cdr3_aa: CASRRDRVNPEAFF; cdr3_nt: TGTGCCAGCAGACGGGACAGGGTGAATCCTGAAGCTTTCTTT
clone_size: few; d_call: NA; j_call: TRBJ1-6; v_call: TRBV14; cdr3_aa: CASSQVYGRSPLHF; cdr3_nt: TGTGCCAGCAGCCAAGTATATGGGCGGTCACCCCTCCACTTT
clone_size: NA; d_call: NA; j_call: TRBJ1-4; v_call: TRBV4-1; cdr3_aa: CASSQDIPGGAGTNEKLFF; cdr3_nt: TGCGCCAGCAGCCAAGATATTCCGGGGGGCGCGGGTACTAATGAAAAACTGTTTTTT
clone_size: NA; d_call: NA; j_call: TRBJ1-2; v_call: TRBV30; cdr3_aa: CAWSPQGWQGYGYTF; cdr3_nt: TGTGCCTGGAGTCCCCAGGGGTGGCAGGGCTATGGCTACACCTTC
clone_size: few; d_call: NA; j_call: TRBJ2-1; v_call: TRBV7-2; cdr3_aa: CASSLETARWGEQFF; cdr3_nt: TGTGCCAGCAGCTTAGAGACAGCTCGATGGGGTGAGCAGTTCTTC